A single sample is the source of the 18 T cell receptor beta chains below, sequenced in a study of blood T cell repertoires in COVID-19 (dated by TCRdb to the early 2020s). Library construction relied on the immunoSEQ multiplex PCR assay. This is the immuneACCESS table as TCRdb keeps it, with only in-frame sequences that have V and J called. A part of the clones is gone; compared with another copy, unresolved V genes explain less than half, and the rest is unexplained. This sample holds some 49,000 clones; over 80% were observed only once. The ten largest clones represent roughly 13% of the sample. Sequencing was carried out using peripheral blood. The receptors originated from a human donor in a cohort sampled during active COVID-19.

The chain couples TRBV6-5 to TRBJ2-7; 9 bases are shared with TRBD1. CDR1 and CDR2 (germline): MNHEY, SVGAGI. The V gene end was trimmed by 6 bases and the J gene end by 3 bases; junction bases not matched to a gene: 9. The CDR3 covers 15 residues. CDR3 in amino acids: CASRYRQGGFYEQYF. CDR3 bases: TGTGCCAGCAGGTATAGACAGGGGGGTTTCTACGAGCAGTACTTC.

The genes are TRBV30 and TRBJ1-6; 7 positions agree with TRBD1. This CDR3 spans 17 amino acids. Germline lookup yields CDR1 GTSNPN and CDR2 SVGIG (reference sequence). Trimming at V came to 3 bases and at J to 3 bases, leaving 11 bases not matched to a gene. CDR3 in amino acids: CAWSPGAGGRYNSPLHF. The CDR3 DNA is TGTGCCTGGAGCCCGGGGGCAGGGGGACGCTATAATTCACCCCTCCACTTT.

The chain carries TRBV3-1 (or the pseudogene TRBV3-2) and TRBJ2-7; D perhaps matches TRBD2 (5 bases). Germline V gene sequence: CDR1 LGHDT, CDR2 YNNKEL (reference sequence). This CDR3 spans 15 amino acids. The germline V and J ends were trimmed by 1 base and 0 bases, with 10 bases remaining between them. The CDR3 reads CASSQGVGLSYEQYF. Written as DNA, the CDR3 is TGTGCCAGCAGCCAAGGTGTCGGACTCTCCTACGAGCAGTACTTC.

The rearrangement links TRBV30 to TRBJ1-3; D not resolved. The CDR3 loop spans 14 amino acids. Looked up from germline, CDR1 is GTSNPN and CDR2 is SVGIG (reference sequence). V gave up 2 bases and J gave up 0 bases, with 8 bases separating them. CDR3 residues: CAWSRRSSGNTIYF. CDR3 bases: TGTGCCTGGAGTCGGAGGAGCTCTGGAAACACCATATATTTT.

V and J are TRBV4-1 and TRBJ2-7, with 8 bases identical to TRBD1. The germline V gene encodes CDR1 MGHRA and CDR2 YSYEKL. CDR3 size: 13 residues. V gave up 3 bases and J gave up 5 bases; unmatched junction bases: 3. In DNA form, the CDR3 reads TGCGCCAGCAGCCACGAACAGGGGGACGAGCAGTACTTC. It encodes CASSHEQGDEQYF.

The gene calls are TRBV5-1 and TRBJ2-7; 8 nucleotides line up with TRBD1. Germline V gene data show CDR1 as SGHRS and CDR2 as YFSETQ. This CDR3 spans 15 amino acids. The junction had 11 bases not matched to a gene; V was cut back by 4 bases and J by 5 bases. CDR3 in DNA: TGCGCCAGCAGCCCCCTCCCCTTGACAGGGGACGAGCAGTACTTC. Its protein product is CASSPLPLTGDEQYF.

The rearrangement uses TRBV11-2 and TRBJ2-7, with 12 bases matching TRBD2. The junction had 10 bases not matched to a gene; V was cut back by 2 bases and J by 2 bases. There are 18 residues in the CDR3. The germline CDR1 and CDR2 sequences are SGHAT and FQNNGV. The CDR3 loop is CASSLQLAGGPVTYEQYF. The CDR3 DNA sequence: TGTGCCAGCAGCTTACAACTAGCGGGGGGCCCAGTGACCTACGAGCAGTACTTC.

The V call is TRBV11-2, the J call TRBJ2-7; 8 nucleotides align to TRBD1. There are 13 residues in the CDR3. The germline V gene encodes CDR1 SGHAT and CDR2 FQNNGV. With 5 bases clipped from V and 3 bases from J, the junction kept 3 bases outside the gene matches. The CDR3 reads CASSPDRDYEQYF. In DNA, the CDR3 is TGTGCCAGCAGCCCGGACAGGGACTACGAGCAGTACTTC.

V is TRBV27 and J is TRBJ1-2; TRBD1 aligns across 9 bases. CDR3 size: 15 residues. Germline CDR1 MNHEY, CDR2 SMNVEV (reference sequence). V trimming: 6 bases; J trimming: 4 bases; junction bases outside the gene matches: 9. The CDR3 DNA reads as TGTGCCAGCAGAGGTCTGGACAGGGGCTTCTATGGCTACACCTTC. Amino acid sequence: CASRGLDRGFYGYTF.

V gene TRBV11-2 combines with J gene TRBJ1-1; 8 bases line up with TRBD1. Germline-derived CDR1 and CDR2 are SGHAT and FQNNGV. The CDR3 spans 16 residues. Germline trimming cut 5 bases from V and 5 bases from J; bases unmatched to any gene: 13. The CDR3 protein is CASSRAGGVRKTEAFF. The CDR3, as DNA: TGTGCCAGCAGCCGGGCAGGGGGCGTAAGGAAAACTGAAGCTTTCTTT.

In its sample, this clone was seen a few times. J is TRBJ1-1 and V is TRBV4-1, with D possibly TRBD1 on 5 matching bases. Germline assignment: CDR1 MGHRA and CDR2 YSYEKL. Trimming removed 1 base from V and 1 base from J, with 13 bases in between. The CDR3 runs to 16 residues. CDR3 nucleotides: TGCGCCAGCAGCCAAGTCTCGCTCGGACAGAACACTGAAGCTTTCTTT. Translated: CASSQVSLGQNTEAFF.

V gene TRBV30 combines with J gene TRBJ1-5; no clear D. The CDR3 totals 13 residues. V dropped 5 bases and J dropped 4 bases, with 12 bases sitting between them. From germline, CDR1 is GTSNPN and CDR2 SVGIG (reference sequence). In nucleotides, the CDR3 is TGTGCCTGGTCGGAGCTGGAGAATCAGCCCCAGCATTTT. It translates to CAWSELENQPQHF.

Here the CDR3 DNA reads TGCGCCAGCAGCCAGGCCGGGGCAACTAATGAAAAACTGTTTTTT. Translating gives CASSQAGATNEKLFF. The rearrangement links TRBV4-1 to TRBJ1-4, with unresolved D. Per germline, CDR1 MGHRA and CDR2 YSYEKL. The CDR3 covers 15 residues. Trimming stripped 3 bases from V and 0 bases from J, with 8 bases between.

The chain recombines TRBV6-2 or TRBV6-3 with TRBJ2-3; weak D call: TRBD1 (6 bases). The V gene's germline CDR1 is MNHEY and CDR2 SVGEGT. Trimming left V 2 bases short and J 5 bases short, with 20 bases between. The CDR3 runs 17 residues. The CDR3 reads CASSYDGEGEYLDTQYF. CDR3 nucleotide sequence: TGTGCCAGCAGTTACGACGGTGAGGGGGAGTACTTAGATACGCAGTATTTT.

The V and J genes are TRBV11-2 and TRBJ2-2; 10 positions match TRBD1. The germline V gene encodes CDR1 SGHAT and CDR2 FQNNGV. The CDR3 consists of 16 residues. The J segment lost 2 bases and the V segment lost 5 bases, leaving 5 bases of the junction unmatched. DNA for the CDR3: TGTGCCAGCAGCCGTAGGGACAGGGGTAACACCGGGGAGCTGTTTTTT. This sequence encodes CASSRRDRGNTGELFF.

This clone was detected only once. CDR3 nucleotides: TGTGCCAGCAGCGAGAGGGACAGGGGGTCTTGGAGTGAAGCTTTCTTT. Translation: CASSERDRGSWSEAFF. The chain is built from TRBV7-6 and TRBJ1-1; 11 nucleotides agree with TRBD1. The CDR3 is made up of 16 amino acids. In germline, CDR1 is SGHVS, CDR2 FNYEAQ. V lost 5 bases, J lost 7 bases, and 12 bases stayed unmatched. Full variable domain (remainder filled in from reference TRBV7-6 and TRBJ1-1): GAGVSQSPRYKVTKRGQDVALRCDPISGHVSLYWYRQALGQGPEFLTYFNYEAQQDKSGLPNDRFSAERPEGSISTLTIQRTEQRDSAMYRCASSERDRGSWSEAFFGQGTRLTVV.

The CDR3: CASSPREGSNQPQHF. Here the CDR3 DNA reads TGTGCCAGCAGCCCGAGGGAGGGGTCCAATCAGCCCCAGCATTTT. This chain uses TRBV9 with TRBJ1-5, with a possible D match to TRBD1 (5 bases). CDR1 is SGDLS, CDR2 YYNGEE, per germline. The V gene lost 4 bases and the J gene lost 3 bases, with 14 bases spanning the gap. The CDR3 sequence is 15 residues long.

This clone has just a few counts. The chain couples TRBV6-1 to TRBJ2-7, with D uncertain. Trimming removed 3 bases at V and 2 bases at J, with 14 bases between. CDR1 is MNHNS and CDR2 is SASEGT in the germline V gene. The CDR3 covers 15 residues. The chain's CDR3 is CASSDIRLRPYEQYF. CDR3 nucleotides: TGTGCCAGCAGTGACATCAGGCTTAGACCCTACGAGCAGTACTTC.